This T cell receptor (beta chain) was profiled in a study of shared clonotypes between healthy human individuals. Study details: Plates per donor: three CD4 naive, three CD4 memory, two CD8 naive, one CD8 memory.

Positively selected for CCR7, the CD45RO-negative cells used as naive CD8 cells excluded terminally differentiated effector memory CD45RA+ cells. Germline V gene lookup returns CDR1 SGHTS and CDR2 YDEGEE. The CDR3 length is 16 residues. Trimming took 4 bases from V and 2 from J, leaving 13 bases between them. TCRdb's copy holds only in-frame clones and misses some; the assay was immunoSEQ multiplex PCR. In the table there are hundreds of thousands of clones, approximately 96% of which are singletons. Sequencing input: naive CD8+ T cells sorted from blood. This sequence was found in a woman aged 30 to 39 in good health. The gene calls are TRBV5-8 and TRBJ2-6; D perhaps matches TRBD2 (5 bases). CDR3 bases: TGTGCCAGCAGCCGACTATACGGGGCTGGGGCCAACGTCCTGACTTTC. Protein product: CASSRLYGAGANVLTF.